The table lists the clone carrying this TCR beta chain with a few counts. Its antigen is unidentified. Incorporated into the TCR beta cDNA libraries were unique molecular identifiers, which served to reduce PCR and sequencing biases. TCRdb fed the PCR reads into MiXCR, producing one record per CDR3 protein. The table records roughly 600,000 distinct CDR3 sequences, 44% of them present only once. The data belong to a study of post-analysis software for immune sequencing data. Study-level background: Included courses were relapsing-remitting and secondary progressive multiple sclerosis; progressive-relapsing multiple sclerosis was also included. Study outcomes and limitations: Significantly lower normalized Chao1 diversity was seen in multiple sclerosis patients than in controls. With TRBV5-6, TRBV5-1 and TRBV20-1 included, roughly five TRBV segments were more frequent in patients than in controls.

The CDR3 has 21 residues. Trimming at V came to 0 bases and at J to 2 bases, leaving 15 bases not matched to a gene. Germline loops: CDR1 ENHRY, CDR2 SYGVKD. V and J are TRBV10-3 and TRBJ2-6, with 8 bases matching TRBD1. The TCR was taken from a girl aged 10 to 17 with multiple sclerosis. Material for sequencing was blood. The CDR3 reads CAISESDDRGRLGPGANVLTF. The CDR3 DNA reads as TGTGCCATCAGTGAGTCGGACGACAGGGGACGGCTCGGGCCTGGGGCCAACGTCCTGACTTTC.